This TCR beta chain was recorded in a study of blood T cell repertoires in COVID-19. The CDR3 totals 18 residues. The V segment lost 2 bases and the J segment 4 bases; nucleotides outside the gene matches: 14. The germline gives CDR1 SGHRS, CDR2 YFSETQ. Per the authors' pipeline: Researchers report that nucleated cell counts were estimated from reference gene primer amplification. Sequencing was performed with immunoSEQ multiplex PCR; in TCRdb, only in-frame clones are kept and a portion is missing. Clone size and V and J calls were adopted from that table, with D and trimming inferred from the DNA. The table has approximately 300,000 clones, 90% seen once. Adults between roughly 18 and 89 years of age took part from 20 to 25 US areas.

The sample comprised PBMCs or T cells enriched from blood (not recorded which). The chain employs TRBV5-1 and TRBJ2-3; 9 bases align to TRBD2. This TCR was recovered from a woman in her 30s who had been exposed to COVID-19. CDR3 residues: CASSFGTSPFTRADTQYF. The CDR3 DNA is TGCGCCAGCAGCTTTGGGACTAGCCCTTTTACCCGGGCAGATACGCAGTATTTT.